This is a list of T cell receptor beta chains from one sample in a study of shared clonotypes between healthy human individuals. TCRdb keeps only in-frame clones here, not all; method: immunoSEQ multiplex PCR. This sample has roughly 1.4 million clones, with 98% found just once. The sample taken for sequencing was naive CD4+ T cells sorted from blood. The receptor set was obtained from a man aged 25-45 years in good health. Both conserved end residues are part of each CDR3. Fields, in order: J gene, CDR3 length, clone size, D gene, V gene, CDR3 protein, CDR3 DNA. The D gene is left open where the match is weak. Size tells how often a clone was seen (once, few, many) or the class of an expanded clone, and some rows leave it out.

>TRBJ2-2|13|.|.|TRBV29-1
CSATTGNTGELFF
TGCAGCGCGACGACAGGAAACACCGGGGAGCTGTTTTTT
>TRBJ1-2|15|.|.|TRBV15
CATSRESQKRYGYTF
TGTGCCACCAGCAGAGAATCTCAGAAGCGCTATGGCTACACCTTC
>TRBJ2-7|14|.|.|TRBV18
CASSPVRARNEQYF
TGTGCCAGCTCACCTGTCCGGGCGCGGAACGAGCAGTACTTC
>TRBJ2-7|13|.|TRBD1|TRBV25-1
CASSAPGQGKLYF
TGTGCCAGCAGTGCCCCGGGACAGGGTAAACTGTACTTC
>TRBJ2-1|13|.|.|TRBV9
CASSVRLDNEQFF
TGTGCCAGCAGCGTGCGACTAGACAATGAGCAGTTCTTC
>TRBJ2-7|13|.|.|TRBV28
CASRDSVPYEQYF
TGTGCCAGCAGGGACAGCGTCCCCTACGAGCAGTACTTC
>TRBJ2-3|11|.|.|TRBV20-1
CSARDIDTQYF
TGCAGTGCTAGAGATATAGATACGCAGTATTTT
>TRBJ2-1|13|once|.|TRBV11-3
CASSLVPYNEQFF
TGTGCCAGCAGCTTAGTCCCCTACAATGAGCAGTTCTTC
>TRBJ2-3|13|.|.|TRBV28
CASSTEDSYTQYF
TGTGCCAGCAGTACAGAAGACTCCTATACGCAGTATTTT
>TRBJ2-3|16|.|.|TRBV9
CASSVQGSSSTDTQYF
TGTGCCAGCAGCGTACAGGGGTCCTCTAGCACAGATACGCAGTATTTT
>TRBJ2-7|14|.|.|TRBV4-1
CASSLRDHSYEQYF
TGCGCCAGCAGCCTCCGAGACCACTCCTACGAGCAGTACTTC
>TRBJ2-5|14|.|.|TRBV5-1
CASSLLSGQQTQYF
TGCGCCAGCAGCTTGTTATCGGGGCAGCAGACCCAGTACTTC
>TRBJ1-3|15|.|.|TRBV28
CASSFDPSSGNTIYF
TGTGCCAGCAGTTTCGACCCGAGCTCTGGAAACACCATATATTTT
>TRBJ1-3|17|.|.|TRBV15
CATSRDHRVRSGNTIYF
TGTGCCACCAGCAGAGATCATCGGGTCCGCTCTGGAAACACCATATATTTT
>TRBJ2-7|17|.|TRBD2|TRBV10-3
CAISPGLAGRGSYEQYF
TGTGCCATCAGTCCGGGACTAGCGGGAAGGGGCTCCTACGAGCAGTACTTC
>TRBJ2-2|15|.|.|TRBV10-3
CAISESWPGTGELFF
TGTGCCATCAGTGAGTCCTGGCCGGGCACCGGGGAGCTGTTTTTT
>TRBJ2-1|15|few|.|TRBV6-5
CASSYSVATVDEQFF
TGTGCCAGCAGTTACTCGGTAGCGACTGTAGATGAGCAGTTCTTC
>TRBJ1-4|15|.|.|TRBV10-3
CASRVTPSSNEKLFF
TGTGCCTCGCGGGTCACACCCTCTTCTAATGAAAAACTGTTTTTT
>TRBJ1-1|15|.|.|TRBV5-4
CASSLPLGLNTEAFF
TGTGCCAGCAGCCTACCTCTCGGATTGAACACTGAAGCTTTCTTT
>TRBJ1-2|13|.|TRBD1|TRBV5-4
CASSWDRDYGYTF
TGTGCCAGCAGCTGGGACAGGGACTATGGCTACACCTTC
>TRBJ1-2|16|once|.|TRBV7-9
CASSFPRARSNYGYTF
TGTGCCAGCAGCTTCCCTCGCGCCCGGTCCAATTATGGCTACACCTTC
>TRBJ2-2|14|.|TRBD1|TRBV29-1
CSVKDRATTGELFF
TGCAGCGTTAAGGACAGGGCGACCACCGGGGAGCTGTTTTTT